These 4 T cell receptor beta chains originate from one sample sequenced in a study of shared clonotypes between healthy human individuals. The table came from immunoSEQ multiplex PCR; TCRdb's copy has only in-frame clones and leaves some out. The data contain about 460,000 clones, approximately 77% of them singletons. The sequenced material came from PBMCs. These receptors were obtained from a woman aged 40 to 50 in good health. Some clones in this sample may be carry-over from other donors' samples.

In regard to this clone: This is likely an artifact of a read error, given a far larger clone one base away. This chain links TRBV7-9 with TRBJ2-7; TRBD2 aligns across 11 bases. With V trimmed by 1 base and J by 2 bases, 1 base remained unmatched. Germline V gene sequence: CDR1 SEHNR, CDR2 FQNEAQ (reference sequence). The CDR3 consists of 15 residues. This CDR3 reads CASSLVSGGAYEQYF. The CDR3 DNA sequence: TGTGCCAGCAGCTTAGTTAGCGGGGGGGCCTACGAGCAGTACTTC.

In DNA form, the CDR3 reads TGCGCCAGCAGCTTGGGGCCAGGGGGGAACACTGAAGCTTTCTTT. Translated: CASSLGPGGNTEAFF. The chain combines TRBV5-1 with TRBJ1-1, with 7 nucleotides matching TRBD1. The CDR3 runs to 15 residues. V lost 0 bases, J lost 1 base, and 3 bases stayed unmatched. The germline gives CDR1 SGHRS, CDR2 YFSETQ.

The chain combines TRBV7-2 with TRBJ2-7; no reliable D call. The CDR3 spans 16 residues. V was cut by 5 bases and J by 0 bases, with 17 bases left in between. CDR1 is SGHTA, CDR2 FQGNSA, per germline. Here the CDR3 DNA reads TGTGCCAGCAGCCAAGATCGAGGAGCGCCCTCCTACGAGCAGTACTTC. It is translated as CASSQDRGAPSYEQYF.

Points on this clone: A far larger clone is only one base removed, so a read error is likely. This rearrangement joins TRBV7-9 to TRBJ2-1; possible D gene TRBD2, 7 bases. The CDR3 has 16 residues. The V gene's germline CDR1 is SEHNR and CDR2 FQNEAQ (reference sequence). Between the trimmed V and J ends, which lost 5 bases and 0 bases, there was a span of 14 bases. Written as DNA, the CDR3 is TGTGCCAGCAGCGCCTGGGGGGGCGCCTCCTACAATGAGCAGTTCTTC. Translated: CASSAWGGASYNEQFF. Full variable domain (rest looked up from reference TRBV7-9 and TRBJ2-1): DTGVSQNPRHKITKRGQNVTFRCDPISEHNRLYWYRQTLGQGPEFLTYFQNEAQLEKSRLLSDRFSAERPKGSFSTLEIQRTEQGDSAMYLCASSAWGGASYNEQFFGPGTRLTVL.